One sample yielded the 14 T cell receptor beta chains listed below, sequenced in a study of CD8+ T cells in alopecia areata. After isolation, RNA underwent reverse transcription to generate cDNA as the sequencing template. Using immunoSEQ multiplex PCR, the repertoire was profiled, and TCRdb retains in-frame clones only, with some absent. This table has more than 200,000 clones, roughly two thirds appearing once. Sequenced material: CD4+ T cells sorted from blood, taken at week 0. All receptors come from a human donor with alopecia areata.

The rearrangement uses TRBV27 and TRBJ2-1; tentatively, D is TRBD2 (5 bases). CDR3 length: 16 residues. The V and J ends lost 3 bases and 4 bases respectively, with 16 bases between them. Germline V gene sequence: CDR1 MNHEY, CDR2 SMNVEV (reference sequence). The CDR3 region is CASSLERQALYNEQFF. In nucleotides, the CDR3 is TGTGCCAGCAGTTTGGAGCGGCAAGCTCTATACAATGAGCAGTTCTTC.

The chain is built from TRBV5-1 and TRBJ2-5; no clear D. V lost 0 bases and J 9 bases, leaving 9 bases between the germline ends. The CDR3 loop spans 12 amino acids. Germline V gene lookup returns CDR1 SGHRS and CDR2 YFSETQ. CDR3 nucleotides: TGCGCCAGCAGCTTGGCTCAAGGTCCCCAGTACTTC. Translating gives CASSLAQGPQYF.

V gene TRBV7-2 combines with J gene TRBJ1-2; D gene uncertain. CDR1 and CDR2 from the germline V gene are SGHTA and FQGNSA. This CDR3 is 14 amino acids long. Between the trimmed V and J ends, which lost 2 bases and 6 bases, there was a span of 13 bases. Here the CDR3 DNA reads TGTGCCAGCAGCTTACGGGTGGGAGGTCATGGCTACACCTTC. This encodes CASSLRVGGHGYTF.

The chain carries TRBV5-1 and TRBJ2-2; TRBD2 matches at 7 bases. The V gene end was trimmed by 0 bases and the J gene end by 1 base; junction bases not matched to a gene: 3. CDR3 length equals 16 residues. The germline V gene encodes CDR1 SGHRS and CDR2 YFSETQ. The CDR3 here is CASSLAGTMNTGELFF. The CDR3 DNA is TGCGCCAGCAGCTTGGCAGGGACTATGAACACCGGGGAGCTGTTTTTT.

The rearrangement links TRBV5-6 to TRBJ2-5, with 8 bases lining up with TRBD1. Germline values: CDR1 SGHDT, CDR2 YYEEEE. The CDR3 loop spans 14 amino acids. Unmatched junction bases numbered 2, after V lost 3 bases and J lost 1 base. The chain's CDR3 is CASSSTGVQETQYF. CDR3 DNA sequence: TGTGCCAGCAGCTCGACAGGGGTCCAAGAGACCCAGTACTTC. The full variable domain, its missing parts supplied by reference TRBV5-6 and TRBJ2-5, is DAGVTQSPTHLIKTRGQQVTLRCSPKSGHDTVSWYQQALGQGPQFIFQYYEEEERQRGNFPDRFSGHQFPNYSSELNVNALLLGDSALYLCASSSTGVQETQYFGPGTRLLVL.

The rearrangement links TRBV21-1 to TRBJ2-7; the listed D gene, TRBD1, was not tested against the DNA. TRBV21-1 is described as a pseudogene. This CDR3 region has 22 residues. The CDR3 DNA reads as TGTGCCAGCAGCTACAAAGGGAGATGGGGGGACAGAAGGGAAGAAGCATATTTCGAGCAGTACTTC. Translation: CASSYKGRWGDRREEAYFEQYF.

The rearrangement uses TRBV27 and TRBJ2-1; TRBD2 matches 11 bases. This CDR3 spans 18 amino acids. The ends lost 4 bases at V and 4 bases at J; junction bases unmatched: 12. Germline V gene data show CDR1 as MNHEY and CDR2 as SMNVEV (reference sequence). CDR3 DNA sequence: TGTGCCAGCAGTTCGCACACTCTAGCGGGGGGCCAGTACAATGAGCAGTTCTTC. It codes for CASSSHTLAGGQYNEQFF.

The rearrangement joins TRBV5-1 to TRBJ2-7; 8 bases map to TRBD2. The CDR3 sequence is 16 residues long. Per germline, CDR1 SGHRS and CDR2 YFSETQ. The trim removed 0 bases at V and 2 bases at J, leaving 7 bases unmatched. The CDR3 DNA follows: TGCGCCAGCAGCTTGGTTAGCGGGGAGCCCCCCTACGAGCAGTACTTC. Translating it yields CASSLVSGEPPYEQYF.

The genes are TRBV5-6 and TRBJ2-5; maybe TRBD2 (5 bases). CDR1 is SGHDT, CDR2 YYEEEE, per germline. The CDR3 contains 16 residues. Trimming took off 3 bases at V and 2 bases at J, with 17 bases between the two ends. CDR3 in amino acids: CASSWPESGKQETQYF. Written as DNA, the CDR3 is TGTGCCAGCAGCTGGCCGGAGTCGGGGAAACAAGAGACCCAGTACTTC.

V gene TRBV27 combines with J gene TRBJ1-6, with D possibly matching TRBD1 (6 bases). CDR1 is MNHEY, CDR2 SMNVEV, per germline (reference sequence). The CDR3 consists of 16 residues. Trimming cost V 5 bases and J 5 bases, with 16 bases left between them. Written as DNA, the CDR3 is TGTGCCAGCAGTCCCCAGGGGCGGCAGGATAATTCACCCCTCCACTTT. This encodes CASSPQGRQDNSPLHF.

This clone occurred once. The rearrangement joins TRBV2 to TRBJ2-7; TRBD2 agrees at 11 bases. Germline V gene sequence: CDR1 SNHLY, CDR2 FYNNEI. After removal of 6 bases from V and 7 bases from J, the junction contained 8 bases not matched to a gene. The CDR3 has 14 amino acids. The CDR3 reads CASRPGTSGPEQYF. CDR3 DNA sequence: TGTGCCAGCAGACCCGGGACTAGCGGACCAGAGCAGTACTTC.

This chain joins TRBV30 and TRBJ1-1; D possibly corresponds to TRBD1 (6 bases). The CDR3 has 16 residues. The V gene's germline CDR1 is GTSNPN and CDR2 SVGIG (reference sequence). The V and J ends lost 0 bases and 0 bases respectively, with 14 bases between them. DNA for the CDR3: TGTGCCTGGAGTGTACTTCGACAGGTGATGAACACTGAAGCTTTCTTT. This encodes CAWSVLRQVMNTEAFF.

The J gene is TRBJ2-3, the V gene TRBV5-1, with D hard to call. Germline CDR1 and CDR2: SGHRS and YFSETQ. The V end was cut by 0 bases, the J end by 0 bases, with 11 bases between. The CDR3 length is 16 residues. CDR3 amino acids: CASSLAGQVSTDTQYF. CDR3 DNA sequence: TGCGCCAGCAGCTTGGCCGGTCAGGTTAGCACAGATACGCAGTATTTT.

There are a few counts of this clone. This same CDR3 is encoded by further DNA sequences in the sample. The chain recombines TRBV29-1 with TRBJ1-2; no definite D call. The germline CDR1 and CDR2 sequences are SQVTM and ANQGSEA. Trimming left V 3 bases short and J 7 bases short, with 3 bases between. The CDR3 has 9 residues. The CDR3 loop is CSVDSGYTF. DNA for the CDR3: TGCAGCGTTGACTCTGGCTACACCTTC.